A selection of T cell receptor beta chains follows, all from one sample in a study of T cell responses to AZD1222 COVID-19 vaccine. Method: immunoSEQ multiplex PCR; TCRdb's copy keeps in-frame clones and lacks some. The sample carries some 150,000 clones, 90% recorded once. The specimen comprised peripheral blood, sampled on day 0 of AZD1222 vaccination. These TCRs come from an adult in good health. The CDR3 runs from the conserved cysteine through the conserved F or W. A D gene is named only where the DNA matches it firmly. Only some rows state a clone size, as once, few, many or a class for expanded clones.

j_call: TRBJ2-5
d_call: TRBD2
clone_size: .
v_call: TRBV25-1
cdr3_aa: CASSEEAGGPEETQYF
cdr3_nt: TGTGCCAGCAGTGAAGAGGCGGGAGGGCCGGAGGAGACCCAGTACTTC

j_call: TRBJ2-1
d_call: TRBD2
clone_size: .
v_call: TRBV14
cdr3_aa: CASSPRGSGNYNEQFF
cdr3_nt: TGTGCCAGCAGCCCCCGGGGTAGCGGGAACTACAATGAGCAGTTCTTC

j_call: TRBJ1-5
d_call: .
clone_size: .
v_call: TRBV9
cdr3_aa: CASSVGGRNQPQHF
cdr3_nt: TGTGCCAGCAGCGTAGGTGGCAGAAATCAGCCCCAGCATTTT

j_call: TRBJ2-1
d_call: TRBD2
clone_size: .
v_call: TRBV27
cdr3_aa: CASSQKPPRLAGANEQFF
cdr3_nt: TGTGCCAGCAGCCAAAAGCCCCCGAGACTAGCGGGAGCGAATGAGCAGTTCTTC

j_call: TRBJ2-1
d_call: .
clone_size: .
v_call: TRBV6-2/TRBV6-3
cdr3_aa: CASSGTRSSYNEQFF
cdr3_nt: TGTGCCAGCAGTGGAACTAGGAGCTCCTACAATGAGCAGTTCTTC

j_call: TRBJ2-1
d_call: .
clone_size: .
v_call: TRBV24-1
cdr3_aa: CATSDGGGVEQFF
cdr3_nt: TGTGCCACCAGTGATGGCGGAGGGGTTGAGCAGTTCTTC

j_call: TRBJ2-1
d_call: .
clone_size: .
v_call: TRBV27
cdr3_aa: CASSLALTDGHNEQFF
cdr3_nt: TGTGCCAGCAGTTTAGCCCTTACGGACGGCCACAATGAGCAGTTCTTC

j_call: TRBJ2-1
d_call: TRBD1
clone_size: .
v_call: TRBV9
cdr3_aa: CASSTSGTGFRYNEQFF
cdr3_nt: TGTGCCAGCAGCACCTCCGGGACAGGGTTCCGTTACAATGAGCAGTTCTTC

j_call: TRBJ2-1
d_call: .
clone_size: .
v_call: TRBV5-1
cdr3_aa: CASSLAKTSSYNEQFF
cdr3_nt: TGCGCCAGCAGCTTGGCCAAAACAAGCTCCTACAATGAGCAGTTCTTC

j_call: TRBJ1-1
d_call: .
clone_size: .
v_call: TRBV6-5
cdr3_aa: CASSPNLNTEAFF
cdr3_nt: TGTGCCAGCAGCCCCAACTTGAACACTGAAGCTTTCTTT

j_call: TRBJ2-1
d_call: .
clone_size: .
v_call: TRBV6-2/TRBV6-3
cdr3_aa: CASSSIGVDSSYNEQFF
cdr3_nt: TGTGCCAGCAGCTCCATCGGAGTGGACTCCTCCTACAATGAGCAGTTCTTC

j_call: TRBJ2-1
d_call: TRBD2
clone_size: .
v_call: TRBV2
cdr3_aa: CASSPSGSRHNEQFF
cdr3_nt: TGTGCCAGCAGTCCAAGCGGGAGTCGTCACAATGAGCAGTTCTTC

j_call: TRBJ1-2
d_call: .
clone_size: .
v_call: TRBV28
cdr3_aa: CASSTDSHGYGYTF
cdr3_nt: TGTGCCAGCAGCACAGACAGCCATGGCTATGGCTACACCTTC

j_call: TRBJ1-5
d_call: TRBD1
clone_size: once
v_call: TRBV18
cdr3_aa: CASSPPQGQGNQPQHF
cdr3_nt: TGTGCCAGCTCACCACCCCAGGGACAGGGCAATCAGCCCCAGCATTTT

j_call: TRBJ2-1
d_call: TRBD2
clone_size: .
v_call: TRBV7-8
cdr3_aa: CASSLVIAGAQEQFF
cdr3_nt: TGTGCCAGCAGCTTAGTGATAGCGGGAGCGCAAGAGCAGTTCTTC

j_call: TRBJ2-5
d_call: .
clone_size: .
v_call: TRBV7-9
cdr3_aa: CASSLIGGEETQYF
cdr3_nt: TGTGCCAGCAGCTTAATCGGCGGGGAAGAGACCCAGTACTTC

j_call: TRBJ2-2
d_call: .
clone_size: .
v_call: TRBV9
cdr3_aa: CASSVAYKDTGELFF
cdr3_nt: TGTGCCAGCAGCGTAGCTTATAAGGACACCGGGGAGCTGTTTTTT

j_call: TRBJ2-1
d_call: TRBD2
clone_size: .
v_call: TRBV3-1/TRBV3-2
cdr3_aa: CASSQLLAGAWNEQFF
cdr3_nt: TGTGCCAGCAGCCAACTACTAGCGGGAGCTTGGAATGAGCAGTTCTTC

j_call: TRBJ2-7
d_call: .
clone_size: .
v_call: TRBV10-3
cdr3_aa: CAISERAGLYEQYF
cdr3_nt: TGTGCCATCAGTGAGAGGGCAGGTTTGTACGAGCAGTACTTC

j_call: TRBJ2-5
d_call: .
clone_size: .
v_call: TRBV9
cdr3_aa: CASSVAPGEVETQYF
cdr3_nt: TGTGCCAGCAGCGTAGCGCCGGGAGAGGTTGAGACCCAGTACTTC

j_call: TRBJ1-4
d_call: TRBD1
clone_size: .
v_call: TRBV7-3
cdr3_aa: CASSLWAGTVFF
cdr3_nt: TGTGCCAGCAGCTTGTGGGCGGGGACAGTGTTTTTT

j_call: TRBJ2-7
d_call: .
clone_size: .
v_call: TRBV19
cdr3_aa: CASSTRDRSEQYF
cdr3_nt: TGTGCCAGTAGTACCAGAGACAGGTCCGAGCAGTACTTC

j_call: TRBJ2-2
d_call: .
clone_size: .
v_call: TRBV9
cdr3_aa: CASSPPETGELFF
cdr3_nt: TGTGCCAGCAGCCCCCCCGAGACCGGGGAGCTGTTTTTT

j_call: TRBJ2-1
d_call: .
clone_size: .
v_call: TRBV4-3
cdr3_aa: CASSQEVVLGGNEQFF
cdr3_nt: TGCGCCAGCAGCCAAGAAGTTGTTTTGGGGGGAAATGAGCAGTTCTTC

j_call: TRBJ2-1
d_call: TRBD1
clone_size: .
v_call: TRBV4-1
cdr3_aa: CASSQRDRGDNEQFF
cdr3_nt: TGCGCCAGCAGCCAGAGGGACAGGGGAGACAATGAGCAGTTCTTC

j_call: TRBJ2-1
d_call: TRBD2
clone_size: .
v_call: TRBV18
cdr3_aa: CASSPLRLAGGYNEQFF
cdr3_nt: TGTGCCAGCTCACCACTGAGGCTAGCGGGAGGTTACAATGAGCAGTTCTTC

j_call: TRBJ1-1
d_call: .
clone_size: once
v_call: TRBV6-2/TRBV6-3
cdr3_aa: CASSYPESSGEDTEAFF
cdr3_nt: TGTGCCAGCAGTTACCCCGAGTCAAGCGGGGAGGACACTGAAGCTTTCTTT

j_call: TRBJ1-5
d_call: TRBD1
clone_size: .
v_call: TRBV19
cdr3_aa: CASSPDRLAPYSNQPQHF
cdr3_nt: TGTGCCAGTAGTCCGGACAGGTTAGCGCCATATAGCAATCAGCCCCAGCATTTT

j_call: TRBJ1-2
d_call: .
clone_size: .
v_call: TRBV20-1
cdr3_aa: CSASAAIYGYTF
cdr3_nt: TGCAGTGCTAGTGCAGCGATCTATGGCTACACCTTC

j_call: TRBJ1-5
d_call: .
clone_size: few
v_call: TRBV21-1
cdr3_aa: CASSSKGRGASNQPQHF
cdr3_nt: TGTGCCAGCAGCTCGAAAGGCAGGGGGGCGAGCAATCAGCCCCAGCATTTT

j_call: TRBJ1-2
d_call: .
clone_size: .
v_call: TRBV6-2/TRBV6-3
cdr3_aa: CASSGQSLWGYTF
cdr3_nt: TGTGCCAGCAGTGGACAGTCCTTGTGGGGCTACACCTTC

j_call: TRBJ2-5
d_call: .
clone_size: .
v_call: TRBV7-9
cdr3_aa: CASSINPETVPYF
cdr3_nt: TGTGCCAGCAGCATAAACCCGGAGACAGTCCCGTACTTC

j_call: TRBJ1-1
d_call: .
clone_size: .
v_call: TRBV30
cdr3_aa: CAWSVQLRGTEAFF
cdr3_nt: TGTGCCTGGAGTGTACAACTGCGAGGGACTGAAGCTTTCTTT

j_call: TRBJ2-1
d_call: TRBD1
clone_size: .
v_call: TRBV30
cdr3_aa: CAWSVQGVNEQFF
cdr3_nt: TGTGCCTGGAGTGTACAGGGGGTAAATGAGCAGTTCTTC

j_call: TRBJ2-1
d_call: .
clone_size: .
v_call: TRBV6-6
cdr3_aa: CASRTVGEYTGEQFF
cdr3_nt: TGTGCCAGCAGGACCGTGGGGGAGTATACCGGTGAGCAGTTCTTC

j_call: TRBJ2-7
d_call: .
clone_size: once
v_call: TRBV5-4
cdr3_aa: CASSPVVGTKTSEQYF
cdr3_nt: TGTGCCAGCAGTCCGGTGGTGGGAACCAAAACGTCGGAGCAGTACTTC

j_call: TRBJ2-1
d_call: .
clone_size: .
v_call: TRBV4-1
cdr3_aa: CASSQDPTDYNEQFF
cdr3_nt: TGCGCCAGCAGCCAAGACCCGACAGACTACAATGAGCAGTTCTTC

j_call: TRBJ1-2
d_call: TRBD1
clone_size: .
v_call: TRBV30
cdr3_aa: CAWNRDRVSLGYTF
cdr3_nt: TGTGCCTGGAACCGGGACAGGGTCTCCCTTGGCTACACCTTC

j_call: TRBJ1-2
d_call: .
clone_size: .
v_call: TRBV3-1/TRBV3-2
cdr3_aa: CASSKPGWSFTAGYTF
cdr3_nt: TGTGCCAGCAGCAAACCAGGGTGGTCCTTTACGGCTGGCTACACCTTC

j_call: TRBJ2-6
d_call: .
clone_size: .
v_call: TRBV4-3
cdr3_aa: CASGLQGTGANVLTF
cdr3_nt: TGCGCCAGCGGACTACAGGGGACTGGGGCCAACGTCCTGACTTTC

j_call: TRBJ1-5
d_call: TRBD1
clone_size: .
v_call: TRBV6-5
cdr3_aa: CASRQGESNQPQHF
cdr3_nt: TGTGCCAGCAGACAGGGGGAAAGCAATCAGCCCCAGCATTTT

j_call: TRBJ1-1
d_call: .
clone_size: .
v_call: TRBV2
cdr3_aa: CASGGGPFEAFF
cdr3_nt: TGTGCCAGCGGCGGAGGCCCCTTTGAAGCTTTCTTT

j_call: TRBJ1-3
d_call: .
clone_size: few
v_call: TRBV25-1
cdr3_aa: CASSDRGNGNTIYF
cdr3_nt: TGTGCCAGCAGTGACAGGGGCAATGGAAACACCATATATTTT

j_call: TRBJ2-1
d_call: TRBD2
clone_size: once
v_call: TRBV11-3
cdr3_aa: CASSQRTSGSIYNEQFF
cdr3_nt: TGTGCCAGCAGCCAACGGACTAGCGGGAGTATTTACAATGAGCAGTTCTTC

j_call: TRBJ2-7
d_call: .
clone_size: .
v_call: TRBV18
cdr3_aa: CASSPPVGTGAYEQYF
cdr3_nt: TGTGCCAGCTCACCACCGGTGGGTACGGGGGCCTACGAGCAGTACTTC

j_call: TRBJ2-6
d_call: TRBD1
clone_size: .
v_call: TRBV18
cdr3_aa: CASSPRTGGSGANVLTF
cdr3_nt: TGTGCCAGCTCACCTAGGACAGGGGGCTCTGGGGCCAACGTCCTGACTTTC

j_call: TRBJ1-5
d_call: .
clone_size: .
v_call: TRBV24-1
cdr3_aa: CATSDTGANQPQHF
cdr3_nt: TGTGCCACCAGTGATACCGGGGCAAATCAGCCCCAGCATTTT

j_call: TRBJ2-1
d_call: .
clone_size: .
v_call: TRBV11-3
cdr3_aa: CASSLASMNEQFF
cdr3_nt: TGTGCCAGCAGCTTAGCAAGTATGAATGAGCAGTTCTTC

j_call: TRBJ2-7
d_call: .
clone_size: once
v_call: TRBV10-3
cdr3_aa: CAISESGTPIHEQYF
cdr3_nt: TGTGCCATCAGTGAGTCGGGGACCCCGATCCACGAGCAGTACTTC

j_call: TRBJ1-5
d_call: .
clone_size: .
v_call: TRBV15
cdr3_aa: CATSRKTAGTANDQPQHF
cdr3_nt: TGTGCCACCAGCAGAAAGACGGCCGGGACCGCCAACGATCAGCCCCAGCATTTT

j_call: TRBJ1-6
d_call: TRBD1
clone_size: .
v_call: TRBV28
cdr3_aa: CASTTPGQGNSPLHF
cdr3_nt: TGTGCCAGCACAACACCGGGACAGGGTAATTCACCCCTCCACTTT

j_call: TRBJ2-7
d_call: .
clone_size: .
v_call: TRBV12-3/TRBV12-4
cdr3_aa: CASSFVQDEQYF
cdr3_nt: TGTGCCAGCAGTTTTGTTCAGGACGAGCAGTACTTC